Each of the 10 T cell receptor beta chains below was sequenced from the same sample in a study of T cell clonality in common variable immunodeficiency (dated by TCRdb to between 2015 and 2016). Overall results and qualifications from the work: CVID TCRbeta sequences were reported to have fewer deletions and N-nucleotide insertions and to lack highly modified clones with 13 or more V deletions.

Antigens of these TCRs are unknown. The library relied on the immunoSEQ multiplex PCR assay. TCRdb's version of the immuneACCESS table is confined to in-frame rearrangements and falls short of the full clone set. An unresolved V gene accounts for under half of the shortfall where checked; the remainder is of unknown origin. The sample features tens of thousands of clones, and none is a singleton. The top ten clones comprise around 3.3% of the sample. Sequencing was carried out using peripheral blood mononuclear cells. The origin of the receptors is a human donor with common variable immunodeficiency.

As to this clone: The CDR3 end lies 3 residues beyond the end of the read and is filled in from the germline J gene. This sequence joins TRBV5-1 and TRBJ2-1, with 13 bases identical to TRBD2. The trim removed 3 bases at V and 3 bases at J, leaving 12 bases unmatched. Germline CDR1 is SGHRS and CDR2 is YFSETQ. This CDR3 is built from 19 residues. The DNA read from the CDR3 is TGCGCCAGCAGCTCCTCCTTACTAGCGGGGGGGAGGAACTACAATGAG. This sequence encodes CASSSSLLAGGRNYNE. The whole CDR3 is CASSSSLLAGGRNYNEQFF.

This clone was recorded many times. Sequencing ends 3 residues short of the CDR3 end; the germline J gene provides the rest. The V gene is TRBV20-1, the J gene TRBJ1-2; possible D gene TRBD1, 5 bases. There are 14 residues in the CDR3. Germline CDR1 and CDR2: DFQATT and SNEGSKA (reference sequence). The V end was cut by 5 bases, the J end by 0 bases, with 13 bases between. The part of the CDR3 DNA that was read is TGCAGTGCTGCCCGGGACTACGCTAACTATGGC. Its protein is CSAARDYANYG. The whole CDR3 region reads CSAARDYANYGYTF.

This clone was counted a few times. The sequence runs out 3 residues before the end of the CDR3; the remainder is reconstructed from the germline J gene. J is TRBJ2-4 and V is TRBV6-1, with 13 bases identical to TRBD2. CDR1 is MNHNS and CDR2 is SASEGT in the germline V gene. The CDR3 extends over 19 amino acids. Germline trimming cut 7 bases from V and 1 base from J; bases unmatched to any gene: 13. CDR3 protein: CASTEARTSGGYAKNIQYF. CDR3 DNA, as far as it was read: TGTGCCAGCACGGAAGCGAGGACTAGCGGGGGCTACGCCAAAAACATT.

This clone was recorded a few times. The part of the CDR3 DNA that was read is TGTGCCAGCAGCTTAGCCAGGGCAGGGTCAAACTATGGC. Amino acid sequence: CASSLARAGSNYG. In full, the CDR3 is CASSLARAGSNYGYTF. The V gene is TRBV7-2, the J gene TRBJ1-2, with D possibly being TRBD1 (5 bases). The read stops 3 residues short of the end of the CDR3; the missing end is completed from the germline J gene. V was shortened by 0 bases and J by 2 bases, with 13 bases between the two germline ends. This CDR3 is built from 16 residues. In germline, CDR1 is SGHTA, CDR2 FQGNSA.

This clone showed up just a few times. The read ends 3 residues shy of where the CDR3 ends; the end is completed using the germline J gene. The V call is TRBV7-9, the J call TRBJ2-1; 10 positions agree with TRBD2. Germline CDR1 and CDR2: SEHNR and FQNEAQ (reference sequence). This CDR3 has 15 residues. V lost 5 bases to trimming and J lost 6 bases; unmatched junction nucleotides: 7. This chain's CDR3 is CASSHRLAGTNEQFF. The sequenced part of the CDR3 DNA is TGTGCCAGCAGCCATCGACTAGCGGGTACCAATGAG.

This clone has more than one count but fewer than ten. The read ends 3 residues before the CDR3 terminus; that terminus is restored from the germline J gene. The rearrangement links TRBV7-9 to TRBJ2-4, with D possibly TRBD2 on 6 matching bases. With 5 bases removed from V and 0 bases from J, the gap between germline ends came to 8 bases. CDR3 length equals 14 residues. The germline V gene has CDR1 SEHNR and CDR2 FQNEAQ (reference sequence). CDR3 DNA (partial): TGTGCCAGCAGCGGGGGGTTAGCCAAAAACATT. Its protein product is CASSGGLAKNI. The entire CDR3 protein reads CASSGGLAKNIQYF.

Comment on this clone: The CDR3 end falls 3 residues outside the read, so it is completed with the germline J gene. This rearrangement joins TRBV7-2 to TRBJ1-3, with a tentative D call TRBD1 (5 bases). V was shortened by 1 base and J by 8 bases, with 9 bases between the two germline ends. The CDR3 runs 13 residues. The germline V gene has CDR1 SGHTA and CDR2 FQGNSA. CDR3 DNA (partial): TGTGCCAGCAGCTTAGGCAGGGTCGACACC. It translates to CASSLGRVDT. The complete CDR3 protein is CASSLGRVDTIYF.

On this clone itself: The CDR3 extends 3 residues past the end of the read, so its final part is completed from the germline J gene. This rearrangement joins TRBV7-9 to TRBJ1-2; unclear D gene. The CDR3 has 15 residues. CDR1 is SEHNR, CDR2 FQNEAQ, per germline (reference sequence). The ends were cut back, 4 bases at V and 0 bases at J, with 12 bases in the middle. CDR3 DNA, as far as it was read: TGTGCCAGCAGCTCGTACACAACTACTAACTATGGC. Amino acids: CASSSYTTTNYG. The CDR3 in full is CASSSYTTTNYGYTF.

This clone was seen more than once but under ten times. The sequence runs out 3 residues before the end of the CDR3; the remainder is reconstructed from the germline J gene. The gene calls are TRBV19 and TRBJ1-1; 11 bases align to TRBD1. Germline assignment: CDR1 LNHDA and CDR2 SQIVND (reference sequence). The CDR3 length is 14 residues. The V segment lost 5 bases and the J segment 6 bases; nucleotides outside the gene matches: 5. The CDR3 bases that were read are TGTGCCAGTAGTGCGGGACAGGGGGGATCTGAA. Translating gives CASSAGQGGSE. The whole CDR3 protein is CASSAGQGGSEAFF.

This clone was observed at least ten times. The read ends 3 residues early relative to the CDR3; the germline J gene fills the gap. The chain uses TRBV7-6 and TRBJ1-4; 8 bases line up with TRBD1. V lost 1 base, J lost 5 bases, and 6 bases stayed unmatched. The germline V gene has CDR1 SGHVS and CDR2 FNYEAQ. The CDR3 length is 16 residues. Incomplete CDR3 DNA: TGTGCCAGCAGCTTAGGCTTTACAGGGGGAAATGAAAAA. It translates to CASSLGFTGGNEK. The CDR3 in full is CASSLGFTGGNEKLFF.